The T cell receptor beta chain under discussion was sequenced for a study of T cells in localized non-small cell lung cancer (dated by TCRdb to 2020 to 2022). The study in broad terms: Comparing tumors with uninvolved tumor-adjacent lungs, the study looked at the T cell repertoires of hundreds of patients with early-stage NSCLC. Of the NSCLC patients, fewer than 150 were male and approximately 110 were female, and the mean age was approximately 64 years. The cohort was made up of a few hundred treatment-naive NSCLC patients whose localized lung tumors had been resected. Study-wide findings and limitations: Because multi-region sequencing of the tumors was not done, intratumor heterogeneity could not be ruled out. Because the study design was exploratory, TCR variables were selected using unadjusted p-values without false-discovery rate correction. A median of about 55 of the top 100 tumor clones were detected in paired uninvolved adjacent lung, and under 30 of these tumor clones were also found among the top 100 clones of the paired uninvolved adjacent lung. Longer overall survival was associated with higher blood T cell density, whereas shorter survival was associated with higher adjacent-lung clonality. Uninvolved tumor-adjacent lung showed the highest T cell clonality, higher than tumor, which suggests more focused antigenic responses in the uninvolved tumor-adjacent lung.

At diagnosis, peripheral blood, uninvolved tumor-adjacent lung and tumor were collected and stored as a combination of fresh-frozen and FFPE material. Relative to germline, V is missing 2 bases and J is missing 6 bases, with 10 bases of the junction outside any gene match. The CDR3 numbers 16 residues from cysteine through phenylalanine. The sequence is cut down to CDR3 DNA, 48 bases in frame from base 1. The germline V gene sets CDR1 to SGHVS and CDR2 to FNYEAQ. TCR beta CDR3 regions were sequenced from DNA using the immunoSEQ Assay. The study's own analysis went as follows. T cell density was computed as TCR beta template counts normalized to usable DNA estimated by amplifying housekeeping genes. Using the preseqR package, richness was estimated by extrapolating to 120,000 templates for tissue samples and 400,000 templates for PBMC samples. Clonality was taken to be one minus Pielou's evenness. Tissue-enriched TCRs were identified through differential abundance testing performed on productive amino-acid clonotypes, with a minimum total count of 5 and an alpha of 0.1. The Jaccard Index and the Morisita Overlap Index were used to measure repertoire overlap between compartments. GLIPH clustered TCR beta CDR3s with public tetramer-defined viral CDR3s; viral motifs required at least three viral sequences plus V-gene enrichment. The clones in this table, taken by TCRdb from immuneACCESS, are in-frame only. Not every clone is retained; where verified, under half of the shortfall comes from an unresolved V gene, and the cause of the rest is unknown. That table is the source of V, J and clone size, and D and trimming were worked out from the DNA. For this sample there are fewer than 3,000 clones; roughly 34% appear just once. The ten top clones hold approximately 17% of the sample.

Comment on this clone: Its antigen target is currently unknown. Base quality data are lacking; no much larger clone is found one base away.

The sample in question was lung tumor tissue, obtained before any cancer treatment. In this chain, TRBV7-6 is recombined with TRBJ2-1; 7 of the junction bases match TRBD1. This sequence originates from a female donor at least 60 years old with stage II squamous cell lung carcinoma. The sequenced DNA: TGTGCCAGCAGCTTAACAGGGGAAATTCGGGGCAATGAGCAGTTCTTC. It codes for CASSLTGEIRGNEQFF.